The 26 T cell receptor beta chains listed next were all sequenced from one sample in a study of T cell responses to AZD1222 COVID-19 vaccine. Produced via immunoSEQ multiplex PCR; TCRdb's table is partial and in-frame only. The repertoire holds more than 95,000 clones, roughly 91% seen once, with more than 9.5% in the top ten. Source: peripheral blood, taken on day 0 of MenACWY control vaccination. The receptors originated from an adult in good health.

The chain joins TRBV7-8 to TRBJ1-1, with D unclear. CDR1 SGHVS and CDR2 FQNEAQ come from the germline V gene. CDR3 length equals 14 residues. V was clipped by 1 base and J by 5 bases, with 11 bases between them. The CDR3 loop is CASSLDDRETEAFF. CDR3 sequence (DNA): TGTGCCAGCAGCTTAGACGATCGGGAGACTGAAGCTTTCTTT.

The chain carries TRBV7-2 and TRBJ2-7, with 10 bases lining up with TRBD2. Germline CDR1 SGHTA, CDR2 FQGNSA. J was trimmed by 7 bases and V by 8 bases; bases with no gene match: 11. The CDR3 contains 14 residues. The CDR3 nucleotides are TGTGCCAGCGCGGGGCTAGCGGGAGTTGGAGAGCAGTACTTC. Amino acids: CASAGLAGVGEQYF.

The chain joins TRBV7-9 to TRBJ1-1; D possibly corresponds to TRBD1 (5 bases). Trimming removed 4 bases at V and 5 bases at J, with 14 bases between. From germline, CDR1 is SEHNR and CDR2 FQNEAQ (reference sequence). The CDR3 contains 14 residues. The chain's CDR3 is CASSSGARRTEAFF. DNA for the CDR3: TGTGCCAGCAGCTCTGGGGCCCGGCGAACTGAAGCTTTCTTT.

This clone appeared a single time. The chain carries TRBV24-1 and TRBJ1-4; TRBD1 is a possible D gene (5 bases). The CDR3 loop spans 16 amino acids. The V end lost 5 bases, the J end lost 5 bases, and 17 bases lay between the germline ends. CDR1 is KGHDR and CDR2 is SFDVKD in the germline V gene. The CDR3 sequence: CATSAGGTDKNEKLFF. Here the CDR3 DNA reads TGTGCCACCAGTGCCGGGGGAACAGACAAGAATGAAAAACTGTTTTTT.

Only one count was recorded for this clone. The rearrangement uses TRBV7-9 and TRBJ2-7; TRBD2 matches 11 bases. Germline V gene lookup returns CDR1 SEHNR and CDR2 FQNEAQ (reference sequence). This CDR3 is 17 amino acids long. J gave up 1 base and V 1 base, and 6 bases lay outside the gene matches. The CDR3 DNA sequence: TGTGCCAGCAGCTTAGGCGCCGGGACTAGCGGTTCCTACGAGCAGTACTTC. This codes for CASSLGAGTSGSYEQYF.

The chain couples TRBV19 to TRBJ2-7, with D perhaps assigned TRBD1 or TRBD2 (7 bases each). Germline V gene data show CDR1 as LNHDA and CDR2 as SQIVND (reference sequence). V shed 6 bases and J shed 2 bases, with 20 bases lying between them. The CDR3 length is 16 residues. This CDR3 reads CASSDGTAGKAYEQYF. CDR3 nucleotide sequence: TGTGCCAGTAGCGACGGGACAGCGGGAAAAGCCTACGAGCAGTACTTC.

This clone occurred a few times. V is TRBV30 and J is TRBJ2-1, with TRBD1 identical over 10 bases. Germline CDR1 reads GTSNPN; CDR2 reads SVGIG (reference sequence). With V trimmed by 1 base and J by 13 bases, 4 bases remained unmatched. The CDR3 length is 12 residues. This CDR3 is CAWSETGGGQFF. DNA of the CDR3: TGTGCCTGGAGTGAGACAGGGGGCGGACAGTTCTTC.

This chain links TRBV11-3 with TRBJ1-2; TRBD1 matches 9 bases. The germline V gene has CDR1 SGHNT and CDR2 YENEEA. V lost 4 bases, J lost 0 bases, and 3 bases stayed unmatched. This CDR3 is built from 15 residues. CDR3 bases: TGTGCCAGCAGCTCGGGACAGGGAGCTAACTATGGCTACACCTTC. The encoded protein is CASSSGQGANYGYTF.

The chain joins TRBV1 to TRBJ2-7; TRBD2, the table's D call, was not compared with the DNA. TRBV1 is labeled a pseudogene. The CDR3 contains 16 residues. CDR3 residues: CTSSQGRGSGRHEQYF. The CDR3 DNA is TGCACCAGCAGCCAAGGTAGGGGTAGCGGGCGACACGAGCAGTACTTC.

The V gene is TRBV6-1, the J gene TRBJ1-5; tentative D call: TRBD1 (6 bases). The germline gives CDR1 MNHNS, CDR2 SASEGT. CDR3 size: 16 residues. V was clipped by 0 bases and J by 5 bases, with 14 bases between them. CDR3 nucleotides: TGTGCCAGCAGTGAAGCCAAAGGGGGTGTTGATCAGCCCCAGCATTTT. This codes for CASSEAKGGVDQPQHF.

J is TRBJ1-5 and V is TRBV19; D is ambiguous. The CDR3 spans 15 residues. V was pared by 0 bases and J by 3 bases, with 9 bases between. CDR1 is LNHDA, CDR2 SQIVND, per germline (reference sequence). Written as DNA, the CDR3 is TGTGCCAGTAGTATAGATACAGTAGCCAATCAGCCCCAGCATTTT. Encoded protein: CASSIDTVANQPQHF. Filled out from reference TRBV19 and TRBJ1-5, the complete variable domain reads DGGITQSPKYLFRKEGQNVTLSCEQNLNHDAMYWYRQDPGQGLRLIYYSQIVNDFQKGDIAEGYSVSREKKESFPLTVTSAQKNPTAFYLCASSIDTVANQPQHFGDGTRLSIL.

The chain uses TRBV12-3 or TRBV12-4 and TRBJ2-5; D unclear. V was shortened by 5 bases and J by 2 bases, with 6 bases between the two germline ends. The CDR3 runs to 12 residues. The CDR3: CASSASQETQYF. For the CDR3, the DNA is TGTGCCAGCAGTGCATCGCAAGAGACCCAGTACTTC.

CDR3 bases: TGTGCCAGCAGCGAAGGGGCAGGGCGAATGAACACTGAAGCTTTCTTT. Translated, it gives CASSEGAGRMNTEAFF. The chain uses TRBV7-2 and TRBJ1-1; perhaps TRBD1 as D (5 bases). Germline-derived CDR1 and CDR2 are SGHTA and FQGNSA. This CDR3 is built from 16 residues. Trimming took 5 bases from V and 0 from J, leaving 16 bases between them.

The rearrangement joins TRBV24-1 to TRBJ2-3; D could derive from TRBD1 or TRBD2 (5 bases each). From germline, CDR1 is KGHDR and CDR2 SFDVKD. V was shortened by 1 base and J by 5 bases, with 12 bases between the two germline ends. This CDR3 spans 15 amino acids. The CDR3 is CATSDFGGSGDTQYF. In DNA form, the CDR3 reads TGTGCCACCAGTGATTTTGGGGGTTCAGGAGATACGCAGTATTTT.

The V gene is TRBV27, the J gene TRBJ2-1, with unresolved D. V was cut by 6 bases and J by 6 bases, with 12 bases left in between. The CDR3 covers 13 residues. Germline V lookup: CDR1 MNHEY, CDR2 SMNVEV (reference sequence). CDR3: CASRLDQRNEQFF. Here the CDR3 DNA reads TGTGCCAGCAGACTTGACCAGCGCAATGAGCAGTTCTTC.

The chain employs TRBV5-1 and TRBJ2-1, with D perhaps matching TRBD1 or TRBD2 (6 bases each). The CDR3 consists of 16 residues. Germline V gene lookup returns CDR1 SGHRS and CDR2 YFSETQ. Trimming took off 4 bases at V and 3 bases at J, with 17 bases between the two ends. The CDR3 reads CASSPGGGTIYNEQFF. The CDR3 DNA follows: TGCGCCAGCAGCCCCGGGGGCGGGACGATCTACAATGAGCAGTTCTTC.

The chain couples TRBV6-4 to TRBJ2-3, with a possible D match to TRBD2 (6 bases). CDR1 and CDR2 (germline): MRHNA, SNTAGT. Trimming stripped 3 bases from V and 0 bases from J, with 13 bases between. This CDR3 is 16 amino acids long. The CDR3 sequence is CASSESLGTSTDTQYF. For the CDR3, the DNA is TGTGCCAGCAGTGAGAGTCTAGGGACTAGCACAGATACGCAGTATTTT.

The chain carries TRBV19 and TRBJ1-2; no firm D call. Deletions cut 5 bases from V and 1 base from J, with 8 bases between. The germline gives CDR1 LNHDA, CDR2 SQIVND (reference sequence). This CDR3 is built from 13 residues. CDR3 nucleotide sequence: TGTGCCAGTAGTTGGGAAGTTAACTATGGCTACACCTTC. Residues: CASSWEVNYGYTF.

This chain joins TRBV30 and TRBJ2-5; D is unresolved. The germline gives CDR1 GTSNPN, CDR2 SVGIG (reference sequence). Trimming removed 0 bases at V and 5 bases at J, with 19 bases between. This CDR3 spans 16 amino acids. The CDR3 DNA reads TGTGCCTGGAGTGTAAGCGAGGAGCCCTCATTTGAGACCCAGTACTTC. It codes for CAWSVSEEPSFETQYF.

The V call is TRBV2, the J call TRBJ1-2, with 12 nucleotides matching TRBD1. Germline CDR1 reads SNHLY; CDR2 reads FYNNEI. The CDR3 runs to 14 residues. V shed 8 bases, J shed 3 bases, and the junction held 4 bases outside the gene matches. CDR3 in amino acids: CASHGTGGHYGYTF. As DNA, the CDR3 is TGTGCCAGCCATGGGACAGGGGGCCACTATGGCTACACCTTC.

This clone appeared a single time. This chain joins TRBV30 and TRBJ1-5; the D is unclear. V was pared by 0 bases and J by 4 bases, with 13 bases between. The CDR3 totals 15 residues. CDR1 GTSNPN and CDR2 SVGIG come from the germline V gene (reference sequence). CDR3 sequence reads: CAWSVPDRLNQPQHF. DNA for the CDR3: TGTGCCTGGAGTGTACCCGACCGGCTGAATCAGCCCCAGCATTTT.

CDR3 amino acids: CATSETQGGYTEAFF. In nucleotides, the CDR3 is TGTGCCACCAGTGAGACACAGGGGGGGTACACTGAAGCTTTCTTT. V usage is TRBV24-1 and J usage is TRBJ1-1; 8 positions agree with TRBD1. The germline V gene encodes CDR1 KGHDR and CDR2 SFDVKD. V was clipped by 4 bases and J by 3 bases; unmatched bases: 6. CDR3 length: 15 residues.

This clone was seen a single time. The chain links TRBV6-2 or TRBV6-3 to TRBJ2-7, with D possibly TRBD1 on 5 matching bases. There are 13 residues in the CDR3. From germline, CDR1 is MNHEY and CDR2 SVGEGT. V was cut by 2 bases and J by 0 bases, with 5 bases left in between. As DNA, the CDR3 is TGTGCCAGCAGTTACGGGGCCTCCTACGAGCAGTACTTC. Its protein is CASSYGASYEQYF.

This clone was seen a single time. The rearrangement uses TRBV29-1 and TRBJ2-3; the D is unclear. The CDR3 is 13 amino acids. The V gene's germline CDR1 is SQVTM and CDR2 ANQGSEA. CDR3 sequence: CIARKDTTDTQYF. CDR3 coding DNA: TGCATAGCCCGGAAAGATACAACAGATACGCAGTATTTT.

The CDR3 DNA reads TGTGCCAGCAGTACTGAAAAAACGGGTTCACCCCTCCACTTT. Amino acid sequence: CASSTEKTGSPLHF. V is TRBV27 and J is TRBJ1-6; no reliable D call. Trimming shortened V by 5 bases and J by 9 bases, and 14 bases separated the two germline ends. Germline lookup yields CDR1 MNHEY and CDR2 SMNVEV (reference sequence). The CDR3 loop spans 14 amino acids.

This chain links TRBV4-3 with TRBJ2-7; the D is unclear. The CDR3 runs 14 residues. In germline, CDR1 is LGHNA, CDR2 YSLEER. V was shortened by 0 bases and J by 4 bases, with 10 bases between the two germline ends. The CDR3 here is CASSQDIGDYEQYF. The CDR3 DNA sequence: TGCGCCAGCAGCCAAGATATAGGCGATTACGAGCAGTACTTC.